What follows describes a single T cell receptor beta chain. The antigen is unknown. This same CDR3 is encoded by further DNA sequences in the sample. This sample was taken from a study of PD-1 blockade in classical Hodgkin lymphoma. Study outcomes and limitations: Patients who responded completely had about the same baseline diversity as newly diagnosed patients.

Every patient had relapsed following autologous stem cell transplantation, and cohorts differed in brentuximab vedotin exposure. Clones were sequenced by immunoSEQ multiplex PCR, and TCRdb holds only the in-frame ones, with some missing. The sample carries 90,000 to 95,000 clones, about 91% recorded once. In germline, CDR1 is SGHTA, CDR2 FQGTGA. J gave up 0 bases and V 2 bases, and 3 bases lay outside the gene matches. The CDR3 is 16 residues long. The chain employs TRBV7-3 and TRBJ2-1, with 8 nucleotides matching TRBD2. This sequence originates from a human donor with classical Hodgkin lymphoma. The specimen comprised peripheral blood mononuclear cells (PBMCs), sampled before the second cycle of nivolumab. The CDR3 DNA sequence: TGTGCCAGCAGCTTACAAAGCGGGAGCTCCTACAATGAGCAGTTCTTC. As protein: CASSLQSGSSYNEQFF.